This is a list of T cell receptor beta chains from one sample in a study of T cells in placental villitis. Repertoires were generated with immunoSEQ multiplex PCR, while TCRdb's copy carries only in-frame clones and drops some. The table has 1,500 or so clones, 65% to 85% seen once. Material for sequencing was placental tissue containing maternal and fetal cells. The receptors shown here come from a human patient with villitis of unknown etiology; the placental T cells may come from both mother and fetus. The CDR3 runs from the conserved cysteine through the conserved F or W. Each record gives: CDR3 protein, CDR3 DNA, clone size, CDR3 length, V gene, D gene, J gene. D genes are given only for firm matches. Clone size is not always given. Where it is, it says once, few, many or a class for expanded clones.

CAAETSGSRGTGELFF,TGTGCCGCGGAGACTAGCGGATCCAGGGGCACCGGGGAGCTGTTTTTT,large,16,TRBV5-4,TRBD2,TRBJ2-2
CANGSSGTDTQYF,TGTGCTAATGGTTCTAGCGGCACAGATACGCAGTATTTT,-,13,TRBV12-5,-,TRBJ2-3
CASSGGSGETQYF,TGCGCCAGCAGCGGGGGCTCGGGAGAGACCCAGTACTTC,few,13,TRBV5-1,-,TRBJ2-5
CATSDPGETFYGYTF,TGTGCCACCAGTGATCCAGGGGAAACCTTCTATGGCTACACCTTC,-,15,TRBV24-1,-,TRBJ1-2
CTSSVTDTQYF,TGTACCAGCAGCGTCACAGATACGCAGTATTTT,-,11,TRBV9,-,TRBJ2-3
CASSIDISTGSSGGYTF,TGTGCCAGTAGTATAGATATCTCGACAGGCTCTTCGGGGGGCTACACCTTC,-,17,TRBV19,-,TRBJ1-2
CASSVGIGPQETQYF,TGTGCCAGCAGCGTAGGAATCGGGCCACAAGAGACCCAGTACTTC,-,15,TRBV9,-,TRBJ2-5
CSADSMNTEAFF,TGCAGCGCCGACAGTATGAACACTGAAGCTTTCTTT,-,12,TRBV29-1,-,TRBJ1-1
CASSDRAGGGETQYF,TGTGCCAGCAGCGACAGGGCTGGTGGAGGAGAGACCCAGTACTTC,-,15,TRBV13,TRBD1,TRBJ2-5
CASRKQPPDGYTF,TGCGCCAGCAGAAAGCAACCCCCCGATGGCTACACCTTC,-,13,TRBV5-1,-,TRBJ1-2
CASSLAGPTITDTQYF,TGTGCCAGCAGCTTAGCAGGGCCGACGATAACAGATACGCAGTATTTT,-,16,TRBV7-8,-,TRBJ2-3
CASSWEEMNTEAFF,TGCGCCAGCAGTTGGGAGGAGATGAACACTGAAGCTTTCTTT,few,14,TRBV10-2,-,TRBJ1-1
CASSTDRVNSPLHF,TGTGCCAGTAGTACAGACAGGGTGAATTCACCCCTCCACTTT,-,14,TRBV19,TRBD1,TRBJ1-6
CATGQSRVSKETQYF,TGTGCCACCGGGCAATCCAGGGTCTCTAAAGAGACCCAGTACTTC,-,15,TRBV24-1,-,TRBJ2-5
CASSLNGQGWNSPLHF,TGTGCCAGCAGTTTAAACGGACAGGGGTGGAATTCACCCCTCCACTTT,-,16,TRBV27,TRBD1,TRBJ1-6
CASSPWGSYEQYF,TGTGCCAGCAGCCCCTGGGGGTCCTACGAGCAGTACTTC,-,13,TRBV9,-,TRBJ2-7
CASSFPLAGVQETQYF,TGTGCCAGCAGCTTCCCTCTAGCGGGGGTGCAAGAGACCCAGTACTTC,-,16,TRBV7-8,TRBD2,TRBJ2-5
CASSWDRAYSNQPQHF,TGTGCCAGCAGCTGGGACAGGGCCTATAGCAATCAGCCCCAGCATTTT,-,16,TRBV5-8,TRBD1,TRBJ1-5
CSVVERGVQREQFF,TGCAGCGTTGTCGAGCGGGGGGTACAGAGGGAGCAGTTCTTC,-,14,TRBV29-1,TRBD2,TRBJ2-1
CASSPQADGVQPQHF,TGTGCCAGCAGCCCTCAGGCGGATGGGGTTCAGCCCCAGCATTTT,-,15,TRBV7-2,-,TRBJ1-5
CASSILASEQFF,TGTGCCAGCAGCATACTAGCGAGTGAGCAGTTCTTC,-,12,TRBV9,TRBD2,TRBJ2-1
CASSASRGTQYF,TGTGCCAGTAGTGCATCCCGGGGGACCCAGTACTTC,-,12,TRBV19,-,TRBJ2-5
CASSSHSRQGWGEQYF,TGTGCCAGCAGCTCCCACAGCCGACAGGGCTGGGGCGAGCAGTACTTC,-,16,TRBV7-2,TRBD1,TRBJ2-7
CASSRIQPYEQYF,TGTGCCAGCAGCAGAATTCAACCTTACGAGCAGTACTTC,-,13,TRBV21-1,-,TRBJ2-7
CASSLGQADTQYF,TGCGCCAGCAGCTTGGGACAGGCAGATACGCAGTATTTT,-,13,TRBV5-1,-,TRBJ2-3
CASSVRADEQYF,TGTGCCAGCAGTGTCAGGGCCGACGAGCAGTACTTC,-,12,TRBV12-3/TRBV12-4,-,TRBJ2-7
CATSGTGGADTEAFF,TGTGCCACCAGTGGGACAGGGGGCGCTGACACTGAAGCTTTCTTT,-,15,TRBV24-1,TRBD1,TRBJ1-1
CASSGLDGNTEAFF,TGTGCCAGCAGTGGCCTGGACGGGAACACTGAAGCTTTCTTT,-,14,TRBV25-1,-,TRBJ1-1
CASALKQGPQHF,TGTGCCAGCGCCTTAAAACAGGGCCCCCAGCATTTT,-,12,TRBV6-4,-,TRBJ1-5
CASSYAGAGGYTF,TGTGCCAGCAGTTACGCAGGGGCTGGCGGCTACACCTTC,-,13,TRBV6-5,-,TRBJ1-2
CASSDSRGLAPQYF,TGTGCCAGCAGTGACTCGAGGGGGCTAGCGCCGCAGTATTTT,-,14,TRBV6-4,-,TRBJ2-3
CAISEFKAGKETQYF,TGTGCCATCAGTGAGTTCAAGGCCGGCAAAGAGACCCAGTACTTC,-,15,TRBV10-3,-,TRBJ2-5
CASRLEGGIYGYTF,TGTGCAAGTCGCTTAGAAGGGGGCATCTATGGCTACACCTTC,once,14,TRBV12-2,-,TRBJ1-2
CASSLEGRGLDEQFF,TGTGCCAGCAGCTTAGAGGGCAGGGGGCTCGATGAGCAGTTCTTC,-,15,TRBV11-2,TRBD1,TRBJ2-1
CASRSRDRDGDTQYF,TGTGCCAGTAGAAGCAGGGACAGGGATGGAGATACGCAGTATTTT,-,15,TRBV19,TRBD1,TRBJ2-3
CASSLTPKETQYF,TGTGCCAGCAGCTTGACCCCAAAAGAGACCCAGTACTTC,once,13,TRBV7-9,-,TRBJ2-5
CATSRDRAEGYNSPLHF,TGTGCCACCAGCAGAGATCGGGCAGAGGGATATAATTCACCCCTCCACTTT,few,17,TRBV15,-,TRBJ1-6
CASSFTSGASYNEQFF,TGTGCCAGCAGCTTTACAAGCGGGGCCTCCTACAATGAGCAGTTCTTC,-,16,TRBV5-4,TRBD2,TRBJ2-1
CASSPTQGVDYGYTF,TGTGCCAGCTCACCAACTCAGGGGGTAGACTATGGCTACACCTTC,few,15,TRBV18,TRBD1,TRBJ1-2
CASRAGNTDTQYF,TGTGCCAGTCGGGCGGGGAACACAGATACGCAGTATTTT,-,13,TRBV7-9,-,TRBJ2-3
CAISEMGPPSVGKETQYF,TGTGCCATCAGTGAGATGGGCCCTCCTAGCGTGGGAAAAGAGACCCAGTACTTC,-,18,TRBV10-3,-,TRBJ2-5
CSVQGGVSYEQYF,TGCAGCGTACAGGGAGGCGTCTCCTACGAGCAGTACTTC,-,13,TRBV29-1,-,TRBJ2-7
CSADREQYF,TGCAGTGCTGACAGGGAGCAGTACTTC,-,9,TRBV20-1,-,TRBJ2-7
CASSQGASGGPTDTQYF,TGCGCCAGCAGCCAAGGGGCTAGCGGGGGACCCACAGATACGCAGTATTTT,few,17,TRBV4-1,TRBD2,TRBJ2-3
CASGSENTEAFF,TGTGCTAGTGGTTCGGAGAACACTGAAGCTTTCTTT,once,12,TRBV12-5,-,TRBJ1-1
CASSVRGSNTGELFF,TGTGCCAGCAGCGTCCGGGGGTCGAACACCGGGGAGCTGTTTTTT,-,15,TRBV9,-,TRBJ2-2
CASSDTLNTEAFF,TGTGCCAGCAGTGACACCCTCAACACTGAAGCTTTCTTT,-,13,TRBV25-1,-,TRBJ1-1
CASSLGPGTANTEAFF,TGTGCCAGCAGTTTAGGCCCTGGGACGGCGAACACTGAAGCTTTCTTT,-,16,TRBV27,-,TRBJ1-1
CASSFRRDHTGELFF,TGTGCCAGCAGTTTCCGCCGGGATCACACCGGGGAGCTGTTTTTT,-,15,TRBV28,-,TRBJ2-2
CASRNLLGGGQPQHF,TGTGCCAGTAGAAATTTATTGGGGGGGGGTCAGCCCCAGCATTTT,once,15,TRBV19,-,TRBJ1-5
CASSQGGSYGYTF,TGTGCCAGCAGCCAAGGAGGGAGCTATGGCTACACCTTC,-,13,TRBV3-1/TRBV3-2,-,TRBJ1-2
CASSSSGENEQFF,TGTGCCAGCAGTTCGAGCGGGGAAAATGAGCAGTTCTTC,-,13,TRBV27,TRBD2,TRBJ2-1
CASRAGFNTEAFF,TGTGCCAGCAGAGCAGGGTTCAACACTGAAGCTTTCTTT,-,13,TRBV27,-,TRBJ1-1